Below are 16 T cell receptor beta chains sequenced from a single sample in a study of blood T cell repertoires in COVID-19. Measured with immunoSEQ multiplex PCR; TCRdb has only the in-frame clones, and not every one. The table has around 330,000 clones, around 90% seen once; the top ten hold roughly 5.3%. The source material was PBMCs or T cells enriched from blood (not recorded which). The receptors come from a man aged 60-69 years who had recovered from COVID-19.

The CDR3 nucleotides are TGCGCCAGCAGCTTGAAGACAGGAAGCCAAGAGACCCAGTACTTC. It translates to CASSLKTGSQETQYF. The rearrangement joins TRBV5-1 to TRBJ2-5; D may be TRBD1 (6 bases). Germline CDR1 is SGHRS and CDR2 is YFSETQ. V lost 1 base to trimming and J lost 1 base, with 11 bases between them. This CDR3 has 15 residues.

The chain carries TRBV4-3 and TRBJ1-4; TRBD1 is a possible D gene (6 bases). The length of the CDR3 is 16 residues. The ends were cut back, 4 bases at V and 0 bases at J, with 12 bases in the middle. CDR1 and CDR2 from the germline V gene are LGHNA and YSLEER. The CDR3 sequence is CASSRDIGATNEKLFF. The CDR3 DNA is TGCGCCAGCAGCCGGGACATCGGGGCAACTAATGAAAAACTGTTTTTT.

V usage is TRBV12-3 or TRBV12-4 and J usage is TRBJ1-6; D is ambiguous. V was shortened by 7 bases and J by 7 bases, with 8 bases between the two germline ends. The CDR3 contains 12 residues. The CDR3 protein is CASKARNSPLHF. CDR3 sequence (DNA): TGTGCCAGCAAGGCTAGAAATTCACCCCTCCACTTT.

The chain links TRBV5-1 to TRBJ2-3; maybe TRBD1 (7 bases). The CDR3 consists of 16 residues. Germline CDR1 and CDR2: SGHRS and YFSETQ. V shed 1 base and J shed 2 bases, with 14 bases lying between them. The CDR3 DNA follows: TGCGCCAGCAGCTTGCGCGGGACAGCAGACACAGATACGCAGTATTTT. This encodes CASSLRGTADTDTQYF.

In its sample, this clone was seen once. The gene calls are TRBV6-5 and TRBJ2-2; weak D call: TRBD1 (5 bases). The CDR3 totals 15 residues. Looked up from germline, CDR1 is MNHEY and CDR2 is SVGAGI. Deletions cut 6 bases from V and 2 bases from J, with 13 bases between. The CDR3 spells CASRGVPDNTGELFF. DNA of the CDR3: TGTGCCAGCAGAGGGGTCCCAGACAACACCGGGGAGCTGTTTTTT.

This sequence joins TRBV9 and TRBJ2-3, with 12 bases that match TRBD2. V dropped 3 bases and J dropped 6; count of bases not matched to a gene: 8. Looked up from germline, CDR1 is SGDLS and CDR2 is YYNGEE. The CDR3 consists of 16 residues. The CDR3 region is CASSALGTSGWDTQYF. DNA for the CDR3: TGTGCCAGCAGCGCCCTCGGGACTAGCGGGTGGGATACGCAGTATTTT.

This clone was seen once. J is TRBJ2-7 and V is TRBV5-1, with TRBD1 matching over 10 bases. CDR3 size: 15 residues. CDR1 is SGHRS and CDR2 is YFSETQ in the germline V gene. Trimming cost V 2 bases and J 2 bases; bases outside gene matches: 4. The CDR3 DNA reads TGCGCCAGCAGCTTCGGGACAGGGGCAACCTACGAGCAGTACTTC. It codes for CASSFGTGATYEQYF.

The chain has TRBV2 and TRBJ2-3; D might be TRBD1 (6 bases). The CDR3 spans 15 residues. The germline V and J ends were trimmed by 6 bases and 1 base, with 14 bases remaining between them. Germline CDR1 and CDR2: SNHLY and FYNNEI. This chain's CDR3 is CASSYTGMGTDTQYF. The CDR3 nucleotides are TGTGCCAGCAGCTACACAGGGATGGGCACAGATACGCAGTATTTT. Complete variable domain (other parts from reference TRBV2 and TRBJ2-3): EPEVTQTPSHQVTQMGQEVILRCVPISNHLYFYWYRQILGQKVEFLVSFYNNEISEKSEIFDDQFSVERPDGSNFTLKIRSTKLEDSAMYFCASSYTGMGTDTQYFGPGTRLTVL.

The V and J genes are TRBV7-3 and TRBJ1-5; maybe TRBD1 (5 bases). The ends were cut back, 2 bases at V and 0 bases at J, with 8 bases in the middle. This CDR3 has 15 amino acids. From germline, CDR1 is SGHTA and CDR2 FQGTGA. The CDR3 spells CASSLQGPSNQPQHF. The CDR3 nucleotides are TGTGCCAGCAGCTTACAGGGTCCTAGCAATCAGCCCCAGCATTTT.

This clone came up a few times. The rearrangement joins TRBV2 to TRBJ1-2, with D tentatively TRBD1 (5 bases). This CDR3 region has 15 residues. Looked up from germline, CDR1 is SNHLY and CDR2 is FYNNEI. Trimming pared 0 bases from V and 4 bases from J, leaving 12 bases between. The CDR3 reads CASSEAGGDIYGYTF. The DNA of the CDR3 is TGTGCCAGCAGTGAAGCGGGGGGGGATATCTATGGCTACACCTTC.

This chain connects TRBV7-9 to TRBJ2-5, with 7 bases matching TRBD1. The V and J ends lost 5 bases and 2 bases, in that order; junction bases with no gene match: 8. This CDR3 has 15 amino acids. The germline V gene encodes CDR1 SEHNR and CDR2 FQNEAQ (reference sequence). CDR3 sequence reads: CASSLEGRGQETQYF. In nucleotides, the CDR3 is TGTGCCAGCAGCCTAGAGGGCAGGGGGCAAGAGACCCAGTACTTC.

The CDR3 DNA reads as TGTGCCAGCAAAGAGGGAGTGAGCACCGGGGAGCTGTTTTTT. Translated, it gives CASKEGVSTGELFF. V usage is TRBV28 and J usage is TRBJ2-2; D perhaps matches TRBD2 (5 bases). Trimming pared 7 bases from V and 4 bases from J, leaving 13 bases between. The germline CDR1 and CDR2 sequences are MDHEN and SYDVKM. The CDR3 sequence is 14 residues long. Supplemented by reference TRBV28 and TRBJ2-2, the full variable domain reads DVKVTQSSRYLVKRTGEKVFLECVQDMDHENMFWYRQDPGLGLRLIYFSYDVKMKEKGDIPEGYSVSREKKERFSLILESASTNQTSMYLCASKEGVSTGELFFGEGSRLTVL.

J is TRBJ1-5 and V is TRBV30; tentatively, D is TRBD1 (5 bases). Germline V CDR1 and CDR2: GTSNPN, SVGIG (reference sequence). The V end was cut by 3 bases, the J end by 3 bases, with 9 bases between. The CDR3 covers 13 residues. The CDR3 loop reads CAWRSRDNQPQHF. In DNA form, the CDR3 reads TGTGCCTGGAGATCCAGGGACAATCAGCCCCAGCATTTT.

CDR3 nucleotide sequence: TGTGCCAGCGGGGGACTAGCCGCTAGCACAGATACGCAGTATTTT. Its translation: CASGGLAASTDTQYF. This chain links TRBV6-5 with TRBJ2-3; 9 bases align to TRBD2. Per germline, CDR1 MNHEY and CDR2 SVGAGI. V was clipped by 8 bases and J by 0 bases; unmatched bases: 6. This CDR3 region has 15 residues.

This chain joins TRBV29-1 and TRBJ2-2, with 8 bases aligning to TRBD2. The germline V gene has CDR1 SQVTM and CDR2 ANQGSEA. The CDR3 sequence is 21 residues long. J lost 5 bases, V lost 6 bases, and 29 bases had no gene match. The CDR3 coding sequence is TGCAGCGTCCTAAGTAGGGGGAGGGGACTAGTTACCGAGTTGCTTACCGGGGAGCTGTTTTTT. Translated: CSVLSRGRGLVTELLTGELFF.

The chain is built from TRBV30 and TRBJ2-7, with 7 bases fitting TRBD1. From germline, CDR1 is GTSNPN and CDR2 SVGIG (reference sequence). The V segment lost 3 bases and the J segment 2 bases; nucleotides outside the gene matches: 7. CDR3 length equals 14 residues. This chain's CDR3 is CAWSDNRGPYEQYF. As DNA, the CDR3 is TGTGCCTGGAGCGATAACAGGGGTCCCTACGAGCAGTACTTC.